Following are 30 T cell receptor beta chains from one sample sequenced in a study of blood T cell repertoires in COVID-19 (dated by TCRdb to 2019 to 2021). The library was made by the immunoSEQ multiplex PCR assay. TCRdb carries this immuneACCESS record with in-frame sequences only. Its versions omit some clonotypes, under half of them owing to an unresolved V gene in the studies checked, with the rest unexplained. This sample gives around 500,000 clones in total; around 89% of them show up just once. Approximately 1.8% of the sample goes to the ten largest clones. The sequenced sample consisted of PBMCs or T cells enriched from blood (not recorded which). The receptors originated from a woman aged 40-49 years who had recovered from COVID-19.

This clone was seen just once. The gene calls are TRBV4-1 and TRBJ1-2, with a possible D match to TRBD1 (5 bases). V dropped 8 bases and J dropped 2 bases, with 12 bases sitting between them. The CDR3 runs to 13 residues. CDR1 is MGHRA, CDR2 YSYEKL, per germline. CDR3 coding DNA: TGCGCCAGCGGAGGGGCAGGAAACTATGGCTACACCTTC. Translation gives CASGGAGNYGYTF.

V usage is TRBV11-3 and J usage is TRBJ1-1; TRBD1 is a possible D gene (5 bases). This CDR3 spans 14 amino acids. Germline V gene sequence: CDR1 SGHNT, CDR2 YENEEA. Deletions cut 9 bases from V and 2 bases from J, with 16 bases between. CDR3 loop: CASRTAGLNTEAFF. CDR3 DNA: TGTGCCAGTCGTACTGCAGGGTTAAACACTGAAGCTTTCTTT.

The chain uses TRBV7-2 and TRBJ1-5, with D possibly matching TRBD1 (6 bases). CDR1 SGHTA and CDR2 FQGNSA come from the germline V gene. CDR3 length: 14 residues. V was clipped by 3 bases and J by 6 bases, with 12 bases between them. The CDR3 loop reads CASSFQGFGQPQHF. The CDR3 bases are TGTGCCAGCAGCTTCCAGGGGTTTGGTCAGCCCCAGCATTTT.

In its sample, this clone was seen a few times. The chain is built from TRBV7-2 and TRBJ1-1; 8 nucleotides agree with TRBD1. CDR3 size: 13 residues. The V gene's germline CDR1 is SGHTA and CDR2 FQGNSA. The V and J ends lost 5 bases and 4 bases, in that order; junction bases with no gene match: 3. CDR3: CASSGQGGTEAFF. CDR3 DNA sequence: TGTGCCAGCAGCGGACAGGGTGGCACTGAAGCTTTCTTT.

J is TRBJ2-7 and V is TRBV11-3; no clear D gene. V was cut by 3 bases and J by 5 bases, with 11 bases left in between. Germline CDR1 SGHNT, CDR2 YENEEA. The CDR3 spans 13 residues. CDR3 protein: CASSLDSFHEQYF. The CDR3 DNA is TGTGCCAGCAGCTTGGATAGCTTCCACGAGCAGTACTTC.

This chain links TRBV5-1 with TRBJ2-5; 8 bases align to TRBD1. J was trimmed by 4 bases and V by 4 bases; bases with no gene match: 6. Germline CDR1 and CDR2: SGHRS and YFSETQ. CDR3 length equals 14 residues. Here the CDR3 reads CASSIGTGGETQYF. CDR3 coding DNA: TGCGCCAGCAGCATAGGGACAGGTGGAGAGACCCAGTACTTC. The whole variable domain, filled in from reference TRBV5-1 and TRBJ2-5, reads KAGVTQTPRYLIKTRGQQVTLSCSPISGHRSVSWYQQTPGQGLQFLFEYFSETQRNKGNFPGRFSGRQFSNSRSEMNVSTLELGDSALYLCASSIGTGGETQYFGPGTRLLVL.

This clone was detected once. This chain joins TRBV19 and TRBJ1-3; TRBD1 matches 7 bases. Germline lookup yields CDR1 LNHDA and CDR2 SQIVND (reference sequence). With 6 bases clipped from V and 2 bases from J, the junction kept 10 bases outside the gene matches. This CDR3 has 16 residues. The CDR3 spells CASSSADRVTGNTIYF. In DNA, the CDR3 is TGTGCCAGTAGCTCCGCCGACAGGGTCACTGGAAACACCATATATTTT.

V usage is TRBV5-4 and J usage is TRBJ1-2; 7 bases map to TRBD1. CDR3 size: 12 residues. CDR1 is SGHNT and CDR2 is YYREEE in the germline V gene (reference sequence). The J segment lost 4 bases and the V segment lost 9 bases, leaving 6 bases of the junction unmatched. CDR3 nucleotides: TGTGCCACGAAGACAGGGATCTATGGCTACACCTTC. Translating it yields CATKTGIYGYTF.

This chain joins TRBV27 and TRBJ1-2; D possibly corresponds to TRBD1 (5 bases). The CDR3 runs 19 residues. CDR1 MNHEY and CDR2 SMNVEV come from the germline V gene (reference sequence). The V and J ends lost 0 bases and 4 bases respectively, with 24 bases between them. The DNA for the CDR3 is TGTGCCAGCAGTTTATCCGGGGGAGTGGTCGGACGACCTGTCTATGGCTACACCTTC. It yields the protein CASSLSGGVVGRPVYGYTF.

CDR3 in DNA: TGTGCCACCAGTCTGACAGGGGGTACTGAAGCTTTCTTT. It yields the protein CATSLTGGTEAFF. The gene calls are TRBV24-1 and TRBJ1-1; 9 bases are shared with TRBD1. J lost 5 bases, V lost 6 bases, and 3 bases had no gene match. The CDR3 sequence is 13 residues long. Germline CDR1 KGHDR, CDR2 SFDVKD.

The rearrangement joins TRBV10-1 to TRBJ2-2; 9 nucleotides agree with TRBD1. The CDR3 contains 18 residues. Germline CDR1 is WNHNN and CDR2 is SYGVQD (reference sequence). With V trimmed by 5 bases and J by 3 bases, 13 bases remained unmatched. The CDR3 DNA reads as TGCGCCAGCAGTTCCTACTCCGGGACAGGGCTGGACACCGGGGAGCTGTTTTTT. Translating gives CASSSYSGTGLDTGELFF.

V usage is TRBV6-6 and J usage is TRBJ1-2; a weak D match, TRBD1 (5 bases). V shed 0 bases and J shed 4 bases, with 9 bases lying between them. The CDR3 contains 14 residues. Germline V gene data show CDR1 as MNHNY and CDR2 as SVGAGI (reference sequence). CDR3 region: CASSYSGVSYGYTF. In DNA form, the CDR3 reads TGTGCCAGCAGTTACTCAGGGGTTAGCTATGGCTACACCTTC.

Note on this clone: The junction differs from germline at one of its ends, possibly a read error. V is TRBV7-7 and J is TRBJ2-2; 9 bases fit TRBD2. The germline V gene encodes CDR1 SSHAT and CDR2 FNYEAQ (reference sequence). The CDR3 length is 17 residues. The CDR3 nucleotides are TGTGCTAGCAGCTTAAATCTAGCGGGAAGGGTTACCGGGGAGCTGTTTTTT. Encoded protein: CASSLNLAGRVTGELFF.

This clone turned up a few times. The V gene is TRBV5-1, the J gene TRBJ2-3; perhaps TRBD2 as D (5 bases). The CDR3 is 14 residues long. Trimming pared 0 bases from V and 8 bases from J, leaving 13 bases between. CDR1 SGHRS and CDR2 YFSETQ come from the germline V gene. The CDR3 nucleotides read TGCGCCAGCAGCTTGGAGCAGGTAGGAGGTACGCAGTATTTT. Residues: CASSLEQVGGTQYF. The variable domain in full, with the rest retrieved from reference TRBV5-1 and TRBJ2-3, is KAGVTQTPRYLIKTRGQQVTLSCSPISGHRSVSWYQQTPGQGLQFLFEYFSETQRNKGNFPGRFSGRQFSNSRSEMNVSTLELGDSALYLCASSLEQVGGTQYFGPGTRLTVL.

The CDR3 protein is CAWSINEQYF. CDR3 nucleotide sequence: TGTGCCTGGAGTATAAACGAGCAGTACTTC. The rearrangement joins TRBV30 to TRBJ2-7; no clear D. Deletions cut 2 bases from V and 5 bases from J, with 4 bases between. The CDR3 is 10 residues long. Germline V gives CDR1 GTSNPN, CDR2 SVGIG (reference sequence).

CDR3 bases: TGTGCCAGCAGCAAAGGTACAGACCACTCTCGGGGAGATTCTGGCTACGAGCAGTACTTC. This encodes CASSKGTDHSRGDSGYEQYF. The chain couples TRBV21-1 to TRBJ2-7; the tabulated D call, TRBD2, remains unverified against the DNA. TRBV21-1 constitutes a pseudogene. The CDR3 extends over 20 amino acids.

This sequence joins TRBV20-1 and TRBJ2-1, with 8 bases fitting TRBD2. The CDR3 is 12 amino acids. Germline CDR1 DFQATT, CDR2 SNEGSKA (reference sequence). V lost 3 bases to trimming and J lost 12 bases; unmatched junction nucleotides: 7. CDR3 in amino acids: CSASQAGVVQFF. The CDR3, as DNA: TGCAGTGCTAGTCAAGCGGGAGTTGTGCAGTTCTTC.

CDR3: CASSSLGPGAGNNEQFF. The CDR3 coding sequence is TGTGCCAGCAGTTCCCTGGGCCCGGGAGCGGGTAACAATGAGCAGTTCTTC. The chain links TRBV28 to TRBJ2-1, with D perhaps matching TRBD2 (6 bases). This CDR3 contains 17 residues. V was pared by 4 bases and J by 5 bases, with 21 bases between. The germline V gene has CDR1 MDHEN and CDR2 SYDVKM.

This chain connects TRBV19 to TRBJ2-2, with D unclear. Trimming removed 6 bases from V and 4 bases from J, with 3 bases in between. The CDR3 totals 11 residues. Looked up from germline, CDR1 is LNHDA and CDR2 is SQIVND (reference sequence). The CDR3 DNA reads TGTGCCAGTAGCTTCACCGGGGAGCTGTTTTTT. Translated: CASSFTGELFF.

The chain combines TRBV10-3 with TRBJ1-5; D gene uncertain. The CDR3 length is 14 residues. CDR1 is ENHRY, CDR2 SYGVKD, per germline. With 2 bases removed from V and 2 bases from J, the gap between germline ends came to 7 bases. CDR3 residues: CAISEGGGNQPQHF. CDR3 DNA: TGTGCCATCAGTGAGGGAGGAGGCAATCAGCCCCAGCATTTT.

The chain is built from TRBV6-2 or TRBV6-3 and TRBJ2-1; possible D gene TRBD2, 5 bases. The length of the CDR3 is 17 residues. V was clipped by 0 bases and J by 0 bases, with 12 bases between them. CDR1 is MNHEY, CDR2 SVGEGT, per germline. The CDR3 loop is CASSYSFRGPSYNEQFF. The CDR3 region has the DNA TGTGCCAGCAGTTACTCGTTCCGCGGGCCCTCCTACAATGAGCAGTTCTTC.

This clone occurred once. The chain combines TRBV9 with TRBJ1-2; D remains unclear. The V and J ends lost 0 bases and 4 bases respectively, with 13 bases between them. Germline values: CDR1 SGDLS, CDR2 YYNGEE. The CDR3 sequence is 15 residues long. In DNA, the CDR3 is TGTGCCAGCAGCGTAGATGGCGGCCTGGGCTATGGCTACACCTTC. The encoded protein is CASSVDGGLGYGYTF.

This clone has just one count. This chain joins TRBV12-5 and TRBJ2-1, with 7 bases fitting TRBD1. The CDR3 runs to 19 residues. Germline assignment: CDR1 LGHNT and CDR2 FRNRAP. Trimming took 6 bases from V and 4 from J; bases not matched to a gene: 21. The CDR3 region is CASGPSHGVGTEIYNEQFF. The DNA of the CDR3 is TGTGCTAGTGGCCCGTCCCACGGGGTAGGGACAGAGATATACAATGAGCAGTTCTTC.

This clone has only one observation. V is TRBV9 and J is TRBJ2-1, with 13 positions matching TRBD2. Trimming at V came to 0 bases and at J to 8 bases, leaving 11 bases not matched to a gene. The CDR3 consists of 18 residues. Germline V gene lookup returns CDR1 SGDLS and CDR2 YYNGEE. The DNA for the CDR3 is TGTGCCAGCAGCGTAGCGATAGGACTAGCGGGAGAAATCCATGAGCAGTTCTTC. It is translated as CASSVAIGLAGEIHEQFF.

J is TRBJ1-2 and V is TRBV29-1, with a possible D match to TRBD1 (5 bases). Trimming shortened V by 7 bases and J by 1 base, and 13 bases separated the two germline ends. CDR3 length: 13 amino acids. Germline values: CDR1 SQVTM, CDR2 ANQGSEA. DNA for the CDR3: TGCAGCGGGGGGATTGACAGTAACTATGGCTACACCTTC. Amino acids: CSGGIDSNYGYTF.

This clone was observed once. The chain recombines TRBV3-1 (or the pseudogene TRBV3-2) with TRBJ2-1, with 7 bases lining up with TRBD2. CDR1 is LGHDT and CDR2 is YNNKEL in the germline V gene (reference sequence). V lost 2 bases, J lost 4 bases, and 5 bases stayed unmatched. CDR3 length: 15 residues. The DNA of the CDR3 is TGTGCCAGCAGCCAATTAAGCGGGATTTACAATGAGCAGTTCTTC. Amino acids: CASSQLSGIYNEQFF.

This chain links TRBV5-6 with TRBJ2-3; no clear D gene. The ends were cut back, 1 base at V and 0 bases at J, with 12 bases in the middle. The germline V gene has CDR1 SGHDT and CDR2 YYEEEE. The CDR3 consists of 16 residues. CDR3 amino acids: CASSLKAASSTDTQYF. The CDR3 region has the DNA TGTGCCAGCAGCTTGAAAGCCGCGTCTAGCACAGATACGCAGTATTTT.

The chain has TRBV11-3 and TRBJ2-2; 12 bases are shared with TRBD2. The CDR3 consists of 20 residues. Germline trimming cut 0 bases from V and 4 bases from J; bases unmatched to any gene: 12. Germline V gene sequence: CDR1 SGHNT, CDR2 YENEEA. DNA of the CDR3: TGTGCCAGCAGCTTAGATCCATCTAGCGGGAGGGAGGGCAGCACCGGGGAGCTGTTTTTT. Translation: CASSLDPSSGREGSTGELFF.

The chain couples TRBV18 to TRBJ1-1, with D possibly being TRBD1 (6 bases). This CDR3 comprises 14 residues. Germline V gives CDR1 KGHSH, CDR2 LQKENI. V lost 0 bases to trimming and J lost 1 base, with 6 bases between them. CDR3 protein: CASSPPGANTEAFF. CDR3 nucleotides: TGTGCCAGCTCACCACCGGGGGCGAACACTGAAGCTTTCTTT.

The CDR3 is CATSDLKAGGNTDTQYF. As DNA, the CDR3 is TGTGCCACCAGTGACCTCAAAGCGGGAGGGAACACAGATACGCAGTATTTT. The V gene is TRBV24-1, the J gene TRBJ2-3, with 10 bases that match TRBD2. The CDR3 is made up of 17 amino acids. J gave up 2 bases and V 4 bases, and 8 bases lay outside the gene matches. Per germline, CDR1 KGHDR and CDR2 SFDVKD.